The 17 T cell receptor beta chains listed next were all sequenced from one sample in a study of T cell responses to AZD1222 COVID-19 vaccine. Clones were read by immunoSEQ multiplex PCR, and TCRdb kept only the in-frame ones, dropping some. Of 150,000 or so clones listed, around 94% are singletons. Sequences were derived from peripheral blood, sampled on day 0 of AZD1222 vaccination. The receptors come from an adult in good health.

This clone was counted a single time. This chain uses TRBV19 with TRBJ1-1, with D tentatively TRBD1 (5 bases). CDR3 length: 13 residues. The germline V gene encodes CDR1 LNHDA and CDR2 SQIVND (reference sequence). Trimming shortened V by 5 bases and J by 4 bases, and 11 bases separated the two germline ends. The CDR3 here is CASSERGGTEAFF. For the CDR3, the DNA is TGTGCCAGTAGTGAAAGGGGTGGCACTGAAGCTTTCTTT.

This sequence joins TRBV2 and TRBJ1-5; D not certain. With 1 base removed from V and 9 bases from J, the gap between germline ends came to 10 bases. This CDR3 region has 13 residues. In germline, CDR1 is SNHLY, CDR2 FYNNEI. CDR3 DNA sequence: TGTGCCAGCAGTGAAGAGGGCAGGAGGCCCCAGCATTTT. It specifies CASSEEGRRPQHF.

V and J are TRBV11-3 and TRBJ2-3; TRBD2 aligns across 14 bases. The CDR3 contains 18 residues. V was clipped by 1 base and J by 3 bases; unmatched bases: 6. CDR1 is SGHNT, CDR2 YENEEA, per germline. The CDR3: CASSLGRTSGRITDTQYF. DNA of the CDR3: TGTGCCAGCAGCTTAGGCCGGACTAGCGGGAGGATAACAGATACGCAGTATTTT.

The V call is TRBV29-1, the J call TRBJ2-7; TRBD1 agrees at 9 bases. This CDR3 is 15 amino acids long. The germline V gene encodes CDR1 SQVTM and CDR2 ANQGSEA. V shed 3 bases, J shed 3 bases, and the junction held 9 bases outside the gene matches. CDR3 in DNA: TGCAGCGTTGAGGACCGGGGACAGGGCGTCTACGAGCAGTACTTC. It encodes CSVEDRGQGVYEQYF.

V gene TRBV5-4 combines with J gene TRBJ1-1; D not certain. CDR1 and CDR2 (germline): SGHNT, YYREEE (reference sequence). This CDR3 has 12 residues. Trimming stripped 3 bases from V and 5 bases from J, with 8 bases between. As DNA, the CDR3 is TGTGCCAGCAGCTGGGGTGGGACTGAAGCTTTCTTT. The encoded protein is CASSWGGTEAFF.

The chain employs TRBV2 and TRBJ2-7; 7 bases align to TRBD1. The V segment lost 6 bases and the J segment 5 bases; nucleotides outside the gene matches: 7. This CDR3 contains 13 residues. Germline assignment: CDR1 SNHLY and CDR2 FYNNEI. The CDR3 DNA follows: TGTGCCAGCAGCTACAGGGGTCTTAACGAGCAGTACTTC. Protein sequence: CASSYRGLNEQYF.

This clone was observed a single time. The J gene is TRBJ1-1, the V gene TRBV7-6, with unresolved D. Germline CDR1 and CDR2: SGHVS and FNYEAQ. Trimming took off 4 bases at V and 3 bases at J, with 9 bases between the two ends. This CDR3 region has 13 residues. The CDR3 is CASSSFEDTEAFF. Written as DNA, the CDR3 is TGTGCCAGCAGCTCCTTCGAGGACACTGAAGCTTTCTTT.

The genes are TRBV19 and TRBJ1-1; TRBD1 might be the D (6 bases). CDR1 is LNHDA, CDR2 SQIVND, per germline (reference sequence). The CDR3 sequence is 17 residues long. V was pared by 4 bases and J by 1 base, with 19 bases between. The CDR3 region has the DNA TGTGCCAGTAGTACAGACCCGAGGGGGTCGGGGAACACTGAAGCTTTCTTT. Amino acid sequence: CASSTDPRGSGNTEAFF.

Comments on this clone: Other nucleotide sequences in the sample specify the same CDR3. The chain has TRBV5-1 and TRBJ1-1; the D is unclear. Germline values: CDR1 SGHRS, CDR2 YFSETQ. The CDR3 length is 13 residues. V lost 1 base and J 1 base, leaving 5 bases between the germline ends. The CDR3 DNA reads as TGCGCCAGCAGCTTGAAGGGGAACACTGAAGCTTTCTTT. Its translation: CASSLKGNTEAFF.

The chain has TRBV19 and TRBJ2-7; 11 bases fit TRBD1. Trimming took 3 bases from V and 0 from J; bases not matched to a gene: 13. Germline V gene lookup returns CDR1 LNHDA and CDR2 SQIVND (reference sequence). The CDR3 sequence is 19 residues long. The CDR3 loop reads CASSISPKTGQGASYEQYF. In DNA, the CDR3 is TGTGCCAGTAGTATCTCCCCAAAAACAGGACAGGGGGCCTCCTACGAGCAGTACTTC.

The gene calls are TRBV12-5 and TRBJ2-1, with 12 bases that match TRBD2. The CDR3 has 16 amino acids. Germline V lookup: CDR1 LGHNT, CDR2 FRNRAP. V was clipped by 7 bases and J by 9 bases; unmatched bases: 13. The CDR3 coding sequence is TGTGCTAGTGCCCGAGCGACTAGCGGGAGACTTGCTGAGCAGTTCTTC. Protein product: CASARATSGRLAEQFF.

This clone occurred a few times. The chain has TRBV27 and TRBJ1-2, with a tentative D call TRBD1 (5 bases). Germline V gene data show CDR1 as MNHEY and CDR2 as SMNVEV (reference sequence). This CDR3 has 18 residues. Trimming stripped 7 bases from V and 6 bases from J, with 30 bases between. CDR3 sequence (DNA): TGTGCCAGCACACGCGAGGCCGGTGGTAGGGCGGGGCTGGATGGCTACACCTTC. This codes for CASTREAGGRAGLDGYTF.

The chain is built from TRBV15 and TRBJ2-1; 9 positions match TRBD2. This CDR3 comprises 14 residues. CDR1 is LNHNV and CDR2 is YYDKDF in the germline V gene (reference sequence). V lost 6 bases and J lost 4; bases outside the gene matches: 4. CDR3 nucleotide sequence: TGTGCCACCAGTATAGCGGGAGTTTACAATGAGCAGTTCTTC. It encodes CATSIAGVYNEQFF.

The chain carries TRBV2 and TRBJ2-1; D gene uncertain. In germline, CDR1 is SNHLY, CDR2 FYNNEI. The CDR3 length is 13 residues. The germline V and J ends were trimmed by 7 bases and 5 bases, with 12 bases remaining between them. CDR3 sequence: CASNWKRDNEQFF. Here the CDR3 DNA reads TGTGCCAGCAACTGGAAGAGAGACAATGAGCAGTTCTTC.

CDR3 in DNA: TGCGCCAGCAGCTTGGGAGGGACAGAGAACACCGGGGAGCTGTTTTTT. It translates to CASSLGGTENTGELFF. The chain has TRBV5-1 and TRBJ2-2; 7 nucleotides agree with TRBD1. This CDR3 is built from 16 residues. The germline CDR1 and CDR2 sequences are SGHRS and YFSETQ. V lost 0 bases and J lost 1; bases outside the gene matches: 3.

The chain carries TRBV7-2 and TRBJ1-5, with D unclear. The CDR3 totals 13 residues. With 6 bases removed from V and 3 bases from J, the gap between germline ends came to 9 bases. The V gene's germline CDR1 is SGHTA and CDR2 FQGNSA. This CDR3 is CASSYRDNQPQHF. DNA of the CDR3: TGTGCCAGCAGTTACCGGGACAATCAGCCCCAGCATTTT.

The V call is TRBV7-2, the J call TRBJ1-1, with 7 bases that match TRBD1. Trimming cost V 5 bases and J 0 bases; bases outside gene matches: 3. Germline assignment: CDR1 SGHTA and CDR2 FQGNSA. The CDR3 sequence is 14 residues long. The CDR3 protein is CASSKTGMNTEAFF. For the CDR3, the DNA is TGTGCCAGCAGCAAGACAGGGATGAACACTGAAGCTTTCTTT.